This is a list of T cell receptor beta chains from one sample in a study of T cells in Graves' hyperthyroidism and ophthalmopathy. Using its own MiXCR run on the multiplex PCR reads, TCRdb lists one record per CDR3 protein. In the table there are under 350,000 distinct CDR3 sequences, approximately 18% of which are singletons. The sequencing input was blood. All receptors derive from a woman between 50 and 59 years old with Graves' hyperthyroidism. CDR3s include the opening cysteine and the closing phenylalanine or tryptophan.

13 | TRBV9 | CASSNWGDYGYTF
13 | TRBV6-4 | CASSAEANTEAFF
17 | TRBV12-3/TRBV12-4 | CASSFFVRIPQANEQFF
14 | TRBV27 | CASSSTGYSFDYTF
15 | TRBV19 | CASSIGSGAYNEQFF
16 | TRBV28 | CASSDQTSGKENEQFF
14 | TRBV6-2/TRBV6-3 | CASSYTGRSMGQYF
16 | TRBV3-1 | CASSQAGLAGGGEQFF
15 | TRBV29-1 | CSVEDAGASTDTQYF
14 | TRBV28 | CASSPTGEDYGYTF
13 | TRBV7-6 | CASSLELRETQYF
14 | TRBV14 | CASSQGLDFNEQFF
15 | TRBV30 | CAWSGIWQGLDGYTF
16 | TRBV28 | CASNVGAGVSNQPQHF
15 | TRBV4-1 | CASSPRTGGHGELFF
15 | TRBV9 | CASSLAGTGGNGYTF
14 | TRBV7-2 | CASSRNFWEGGYTF
16 | TRBV6-1 | CASSLLRDRINEKLFF
12 | TRBV20-1 | CSASTGPGEQYF
13 | TRBV20-1 | CSASTGQGYGYTF